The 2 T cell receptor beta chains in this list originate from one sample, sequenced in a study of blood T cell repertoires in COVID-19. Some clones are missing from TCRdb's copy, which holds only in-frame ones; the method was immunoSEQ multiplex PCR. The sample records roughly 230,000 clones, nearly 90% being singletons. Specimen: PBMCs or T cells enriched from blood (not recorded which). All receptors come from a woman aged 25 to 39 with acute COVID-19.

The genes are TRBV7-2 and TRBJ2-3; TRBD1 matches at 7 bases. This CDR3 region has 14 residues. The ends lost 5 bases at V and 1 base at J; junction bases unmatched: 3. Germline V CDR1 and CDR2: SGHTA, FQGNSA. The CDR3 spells CASSPGQGTDTQYF. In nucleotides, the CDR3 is TGTGCCAGCAGCCCCGGACAGGGCACAGATACGCAGTATTTT. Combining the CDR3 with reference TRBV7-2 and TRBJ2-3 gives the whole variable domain GAGVSQSPSNKVTEKGKDVELRCDPISGHTALYWYRQSLGQGLEFLIYFQGNSAPDKSGLPSDRFSAERTGGSVSTLTIQRTQQEDSAVYLCASSPGQGTDTQYFGPGTRLTVL.

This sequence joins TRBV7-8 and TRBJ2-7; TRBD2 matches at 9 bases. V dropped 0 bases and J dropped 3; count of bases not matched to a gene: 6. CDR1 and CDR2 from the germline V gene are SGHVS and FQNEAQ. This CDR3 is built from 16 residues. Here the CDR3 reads CASSLAGRGGVYEQYF. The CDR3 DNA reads TGTGCCAGCAGCTTAGCGGGGCGGGGGGGCGTCTACGAGCAGTACTTC.